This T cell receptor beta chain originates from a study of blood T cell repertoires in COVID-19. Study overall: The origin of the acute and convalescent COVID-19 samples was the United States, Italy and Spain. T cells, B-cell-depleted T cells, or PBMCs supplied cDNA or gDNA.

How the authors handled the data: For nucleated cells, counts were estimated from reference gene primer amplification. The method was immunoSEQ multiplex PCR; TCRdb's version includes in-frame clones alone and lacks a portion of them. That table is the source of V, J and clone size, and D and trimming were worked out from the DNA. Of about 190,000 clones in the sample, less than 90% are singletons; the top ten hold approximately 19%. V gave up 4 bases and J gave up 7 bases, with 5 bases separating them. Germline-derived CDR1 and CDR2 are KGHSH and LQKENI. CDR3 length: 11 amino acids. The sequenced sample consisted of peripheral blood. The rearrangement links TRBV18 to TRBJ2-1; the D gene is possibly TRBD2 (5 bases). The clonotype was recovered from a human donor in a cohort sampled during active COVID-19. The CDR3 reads CASSRRNEQFF. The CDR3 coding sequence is TGTGCCAGCTCACGGAGGAATGAGCAGTTCTTC.